What follows is one T cell receptor (beta chain) and its context. 13 Jbeta primers and 60 Vbeta primers were used for the PCR. Repertoires were generated with immunoSEQ multiplex PCR, while TCRdb's copy carries only in-frame clones and drops some. Among 120,000 or so clones listed, 17% were seen once. This sample is part of a study of cytomegalovirus exposure and HLA in healthy donors. The CDR3 totals 15 residues. Germline CDR1 is MNHEY and CDR2 is SVGAGI. With V trimmed by 2 bases and J by 4 bases, 7 bases remained unmatched. Sequences were obtained from PBMCs. The chain couples TRBV6-5 to TRBJ1-2; TRBD1 aligns across 7 bases. This TCR came from a female donor in good health and CMV-seropositive. CDR3 nucleotides: TGTGCCAGCAGTTACCAGGGGGGACAGCCCTATGGCTACACCTTC. Encoded protein: CASSYQGGQPYGYTF.